Following are 11 T cell receptor beta chains from one sample sequenced in a study of early T cells in non-severe SARS-CoV-2 infection. MiXCR, run by TCRdb on the 5' RACE reads, gives a single entry per CDR3 protein. The repertoire holds around 82,000 distinct CDR3 sequences, roughly 15% seen once, with 0.58% in the top ten. Material for sequencing was whole blood. The receptors were sampled from an adult who was a healthcare worker with PCR-confirmed SARS-CoV-2 infection or an uninfected control (not recorded which).

V and J are TRBV19 and TRBJ2-3; TRBD1 aligns across 7 bases. The CDR3 runs 14 residues. The V gene's germline CDR1 is LNHDA and CDR2 SQIVND (reference sequence). The V segment lost 5 bases and the J segment 2 bases; nucleotides outside the gene matches: 4. In DNA, the CDR3 is TGTGCCAGTAGTCACAGGGGATCCACAGATACGCAGTATTTT. Protein product: CASSHRGSTDTQYF.

Here the CDR3 DNA reads TGTGCCAGCTCACCAGGGGCGAACACTGAAGCTTTCTTT. Amino acids: CASSPGANTEAFF. The gene calls are TRBV18 and TRBJ1-1; a weak D match, TRBD1 (5 bases). Germline V gene data show CDR1 as KGHSH and CDR2 as LQKENI. This CDR3 is built from 13 residues. V gave up 2 bases and J gave up 1 base, with 5 bases separating them.

This clonotype has a handful of counts. The chain recombines TRBV5-1 with TRBJ1-4; a weak D match, TRBD1 (5 bases). Germline CDR1 reads SGHRS; CDR2 reads YFSETQ. V lost 0 bases to trimming and J lost 5 bases, with 8 bases between them. The CDR3 covers 14 residues. CDR3 coding DNA: TGCGCCAGCAGCTTGGGTCCAGGGAATGAAAAACTGTTTTTT. This encodes CASSLGPGNEKLFF.

This clonotype occurred many times. This chain's CDR3 is CSARDPQGSTDTQYF. CDR3 bases: TGCAGTGCTAGAGATCCCCAGGGGAGCACAGATACGCAGTATTTT. The J gene is TRBJ2-3, the V gene TRBV20-1, with a weak D call TRBD1 (6 bases). CDR1 and CDR2 from the germline V gene are DFQATT and SNEGSKA (reference sequence). The V gene lost 0 bases and the J gene lost 0 bases, with 10 bases spanning the gap. CDR3 length equals 15 residues.

The V and J genes are TRBV19 and TRBJ2-2, with D perhaps matching TRBD1 or TRBD2 (5 bases each). Germline assignment: CDR1 LNHDA and CDR2 SQIVND (reference sequence). With 5 bases removed from V and 7 bases from J, the gap between germline ends came to 11 bases. The CDR3 runs to 13 residues. CDR3 amino acids: CASSPRDLGELFF. In nucleotides, the CDR3 is TGTGCCAGTAGTCCTCGGGACCTCGGGGAGCTGTTTTTT.

In regard to this clonotype: This may be a read error, as it is one base from a much larger clone. V gene TRBV18 combines with J gene TRBJ2-5; 7 nucleotides align to TRBD1. The CDR3 loop spans 15 amino acids. Germline V CDR1 and CDR2: KGHSH, LQKENI. The CDR3: CVSSPVPGQQETQYF. DNA of the CDR3: TGTGTCAGCTCACCCGTCCCGGGACAGCAAGAGACCCAGTACTTC. The variable domain in full, completed from reference TRBV18 and TRBJ2-5, reads NAGVMQNPRHLVRRRGQEARLRCSPMKGHSHVYWYRQLPEEGLKFMVYLQKENIIDESGMPKERFSAEFPKEGPSILRIQQVVRGDSAAYFCVSSPVPGQQETQYFGPGTRLLVL.

This clonotype is deemed medium-sized. V usage is TRBV11-2 and J usage is TRBJ2-5; D is ambiguous. V was trimmed by 5 bases and J by 5 bases, leaving 9 bases between them. Germline-derived CDR1 and CDR2 are SGHAT and FQNNGV. The CDR3 spans 12 residues. The CDR3 bases are TGTGCCAGCAGCCAAAACTTCGAGACCCAGTACTTC. Its translation is CASSQNFETQYF. The whole variable domain, filled in from reference TRBV11-2 and TRBJ2-5, reads EAGVAQSPRYKIIEKRQSVAFWCNPISGHATLYWYQQILGQGPKLLIQFQNNGVVDDSQLPKDRFSAERLKGVDSTLKIQPAKLEDSAVYLCASSQNFETQYFGPGTRLLVL.

This clonotype was detected a few times. The V gene is TRBV11-2, the J gene TRBJ2-7; TRBD1 matches at 7 bases. CDR3 length: 15 residues. Germline CDR1 reads SGHAT; CDR2 reads FQNNGV. V lost 0 bases to trimming and J lost 3 bases; unmatched junction nucleotides: 5. This CDR3 reads CASSLDQGDLYEQYV. In DNA, the CDR3 is TGTGCCAGCAGCTTAGACCAGGGGGACCTCTACGAGCAGTACGTC.

The chain recombines TRBV6-6 with TRBJ1-2; D unresolved. Germline CDR1 is MNHNY and CDR2 is SVGAGI (reference sequence). This CDR3 is built from 12 residues. Trimming cost V 11 bases and J 4 bases, with 14 bases left between them. CDR3 protein: CALGQEGYGYTF. CDR3 nucleotide sequence: TGTGCCTTAGGGCAAGAGGGCTATGGCTACACCTTC.

This clonotype was detected a few times. This sequence joins TRBV7-8 and TRBJ1-1, with 7 bases identical to TRBD1. The CDR3 has 15 residues. Germline lookup yields CDR1 SGHVS and CDR2 FQNEAQ. V lost 5 bases to trimming and J lost 0 bases; unmatched junction nucleotides: 6. The CDR3 region has the DNA TGTGCCAGCAGCGCTAGGGACAGCATGAACACTGAAGCTTTCTTT. Amino acids: CASSARDSMNTEAFF.

This clonotype was recorded a few times. The CDR3 region has the DNA TGCAGCGTTGAAGATCGACAGGGAGGACTCTACAATGAGCAGTTCTTC. Translated, it gives CSVEDRQGGLYNEQFF. The genes are TRBV29-1 and TRBJ2-1; a weak D match, TRBD1 (7 bases). CDR3 length equals 16 residues. Trimming pared 0 bases from V and 3 bases from J, leaving 15 bases between. Looked up from germline, CDR1 is SQVTM and CDR2 is ANQGSEA.